Below, 21 T cell receptor beta chains from the same sample are listed, as sequenced in a study of T cells in narcolepsy. Sequencing was performed with immunoSEQ multiplex PCR; in TCRdb, only in-frame clones are kept and a portion is missing. This sample has more than 20,000 clones, with 85% found just once. What was sequenced was memory (CD45RA-) CD4+ T cells from blood. The receptors come from a human donor in good health.

CDR3: CASSIGGGGAGELFF. The CDR3 coding sequence is TGTGCCAGTAGTATTGGAGGGGGAGGGGCCGGGGAGCTGTTTTTT. The rearrangement links TRBV19 to TRBJ2-2, with a weak D call TRBD2 (7 bases). Germline lookup yields CDR1 LNHDA and CDR2 SQIVND (reference sequence). V was trimmed by 3 bases and J by 6 bases, leaving 14 bases between them. The CDR3 spans 15 residues. The full variable domain, rest sourced from reference TRBV19 and TRBJ2-2, is DGGITQSPKYLFRKEGQNVTLSCEQNLNHDAMYWYRQDPGQGLRLIYYSQIVNDFQKGDIAEGYSVSREKKESFPLTVTSAQKNPTAFYLCASSIGGGGAGELFFGEGSRLTVL.

This clone has more than one count but fewer than ten. The J gene is TRBJ1-3, the V gene TRBV19; no definite D call. The CDR3 is 14 amino acids. Trimming shortened V by 3 bases and J by 0 bases, and 6 bases separated the two germline ends. The germline V gene has CDR1 LNHDA and CDR2 SQIVND (reference sequence). The CDR3 region is CASSMDGSGNTIYF. The CDR3 DNA sequence: TGTGCCAGTAGTATGGACGGCTCTGGAAACACCATATATTTT.

The chain links TRBV28 to TRBJ2-5, with a tentative D call TRBD2 (6 bases). The CDR3 extends over 18 amino acids. Germline CDR1 and CDR2: MDHEN and SYDVKM. V was cut by 2 bases and J by 5 bases, with 24 bases left in between. The CDR3 bases are TGTGCCAGCAGTTTAAAATTCGGGTTGGCAGGCCGGGGGGAGACCCAGTACTTC. Its translation is CASSLKFGLAGRGETQYF.

This chain joins TRBV30 and TRBJ2-3, with a weak D call TRBD1 (5 bases). Trimming cost V 2 bases and J 0 bases, with 12 bases left between them. CDR3 size: 15 residues. Germline V gene data show CDR1 as GTSNPN and CDR2 as SVGIG (reference sequence). CDR3 coding DNA: TGTGCCTGGAGTTTAACAGGCACTAGCACAGATACGCAGTATTTT. Translating it yields CAWSLTGTSTDTQYF.

The chain uses TRBV7-4 and TRBJ2-7, with D possibly being TRBD2 (6 bases). The CDR3 has 15 amino acids. Germline CDR1 SGHVT, CDR2 SQSDAQ. V lost 1 base and J lost 6, with 16 bases in between. In nucleotides, the CDR3 is TGTGCCAGCAGCTTAGACCCGGGAGTCGGGGGCGAGCAGTACTTC. Translating it yields CASSLDPGVGGEQYF.

CDR3 region: CASSQDQPGLTGSPLHF. The CDR3, as DNA: TGCGCCAGCAGCCAAGATCAGCCCGGACTAACGGGATCACCCCTCCACTTT. The chain employs TRBV4-3 and TRBJ1-6; the D is unclear. The ends were cut back, 0 bases at V and 10 bases at J, with 19 bases in the middle. The CDR3 loop spans 17 amino acids. Per germline, CDR1 LGHNA and CDR2 YSLEER.

The rearrangement uses TRBV9 and TRBJ2-3, with D perhaps TRBD2 (5 bases). The CDR3 contains 15 residues. Trimming cost V 1 base and J 0 bases, with 9 bases left between them. Germline CDR1 is SGDLS and CDR2 is YYNGEE. The CDR3 nucleotides read TGTGCCAGCAGCGTATCGGGAACTAGCACAGATACGCAGTATTTT. Its translation is CASSVSGTSTDTQYF.

This rearrangement joins TRBV28 to TRBJ2-3, with D tentatively TRBD2 (6 bases). The CDR3 consists of 15 residues. Deletions cut 6 bases from V and 2 bases from J, with 15 bases between. Germline CDR1 MDHEN, CDR2 SYDVKM. In DNA, the CDR3 is TGTGCCAGCAGCCCAAATAGCGGATACACAGATACGCAGTATTTT. Protein sequence: CASSPNSGYTDTQYF.

The chain combines TRBV6-1 with TRBJ2-7; 16 bases are shared with TRBD2. V lost 3 bases and J lost 2; bases outside the gene matches: 1. CDR1 is MNHNS and CDR2 is SASEGT in the germline V gene. The CDR3 spans 16 residues. CDR3 DNA sequence: TGTGCCAGCAGTGAGGGACTAGCGGGAGGGGCCTACGAGCAGTACTTC. This translates into CASSEGLAGGAYEQYF.

This clone was picked up one time. The chain recombines TRBV6-5 with TRBJ2-2; D call uncertain. Germline loops: CDR1 MNHEY, CDR2 SVGAGI. The CDR3 has 13 amino acids. Trimming removed 6 bases at V and 2 bases at J, with 7 bases between. CDR3 protein: CASRRINTGELFF. The CDR3 coding sequence is TGTGCCAGCAGGCGGATAAACACCGGGGAGCTGTTTTTT.

The rearrangement links TRBV7-2 to TRBJ2-1, with D tentatively TRBD2 (5 bases). CDR1 and CDR2 (germline): SGHTA, FQGNSA. V shed 5 bases and J shed 8 bases, with 13 bases lying between them. This CDR3 comprises 13 residues. The CDR3 nucleotides read TGTGCCAGCAGCCTGGACTCCGGGGATGAGCAGTTCTTC. Its protein is CASSLDSGDEQFF.

The rearrangement uses TRBV15 and TRBJ1-3, with TRBD1 as a possible D gene (6 bases). V dropped 0 bases and J dropped 3 bases, with 9 bases sitting between them. The V gene's germline CDR1 is LNHNV and CDR2 YYDKDF (reference sequence). This CDR3 has 15 residues. The CDR3 DNA follows: TGTGCCACCAGCAGAGATTTCAGGGGTGGAAACACCATATATTTT. It is translated as CATSRDFRGGNTIYF.

On this clone itself: One end of the junction does not line up with germline, which may come from a read error. Other nucleotide sequences in the sample specify the same CDR3. This sequence joins TRBV28 and TRBJ1-5, with D possibly TRBD1 on 6 matching bases. The germline V gene encodes CDR1 MDHEN and CDR2 SYDVKM. The CDR3 sequence is 16 residues long. The CDR3, as DNA: TGCGCCAGCAGCACCCCCCTTAAAGACAGGTATCAGCCCCAGCATTTT. Translating gives CASSTPLKDRYQPQHF.

This clone came up once. The chain recombines TRBV27 with TRBJ2-2; 7 nucleotides line up with TRBD1. V dropped 4 bases and J dropped 2; count of bases not matched to a gene: 4. This CDR3 has 15 amino acids. The V gene's germline CDR1 is MNHEY and CDR2 SMNVEV (reference sequence). CDR3: CASSWGTANTGELFF. CDR3 nucleotides: TGTGCCAGCAGTTGGGGGACAGCTAACACCGGGGAGCTGTTTTTT.

V gene TRBV6-1 combines with J gene TRBJ1-6; D is uncertain. The CDR3 consists of 13 residues. Trimming stripped 5 bases from V and 8 bases from J, with 10 bases between. The germline gives CDR1 MNHNS, CDR2 SASEGT. For the CDR3, the DNA is TGTGCCAGCAGTTTAGGCGCGGATTCACCCCTCCACTTT. Protein product: CASSLGADSPLHF.

V is TRBV9 and J is TRBJ1-1, with TRBD1 matching 7 bases. This CDR3 has 17 residues. V dropped 0 bases and J dropped 3; count of bases not matched to a gene: 11. The germline V gene encodes CDR1 SGDLS and CDR2 YYNGEE. As DNA, the CDR3 is TGTGCCAGCAGCGTAGATTGGCTGACAGGGACTGACACTGAAGCTTTCTTT. It yields the protein CASSVDWLTGTDTEAFF.

The chain is built from TRBV11-3 and TRBJ2-2; TRBD1 aligns across 7 bases. Per germline, CDR1 SGHNT and CDR2 YENEEA. This CDR3 has 15 amino acids. V was clipped by 1 base and J by 4 bases; unmatched bases: 3. The CDR3 coding sequence is TGTGCCAGCAGCTTAGGCAGGGGGTCCACCGGGGAGCTGTTTTTT. It codes for CASSLGRGSTGELFF.

Note on this clone: Additional DNA sequences in this sample encode the identical CDR3. J is TRBJ2-5 and V is TRBV5-1; 7 bases are shared with TRBD2. The CDR3 length is 14 residues. Trimming at V came to 1 base and at J to 1 base, leaving 1 base not matched to a gene. Germline V gene sequence: CDR1 SGHRS, CDR2 YFSETQ. CDR3 sequence reads: CASSLTSAQETQYF. Here the CDR3 DNA reads TGCGCCAGCAGCTTGACTAGCGCCCAAGAGACCCAGTACTTC. Filled out from reference TRBV5-1 and TRBJ2-5, the complete variable domain reads KAGVTQTPRYLIKTRGQQVTLSCSPISGHRSVSWYQQTPGQGLQFLFEYFSETQRNKGNFPGRFSGRQFSNSRSEMNVSTLELGDSALYLCASSLTSAQETQYFGPGTRLLVL.

The chain has TRBV29-1 and TRBJ2-2; D is unclear. Germline values: CDR1 SQVTM, CDR2 ANQGSEA. Trimming took off 1 base at V and 2 bases at J, with 8 bases between the two ends. This CDR3 has 14 residues. The CDR3 region has the DNA TGCAGCGTTGAAGGCCGCAAAAACACCGGGGAGCTGTTTTTT. Its translation: CSVEGRKNTGELFF.

Only a few counts were recorded for this clone. V is TRBV6-4 and J is TRBJ2-3; 11 positions agree with TRBD2. In germline, CDR1 is MRHNA, CDR2 SNTAGT. The CDR3 covers 16 residues. Trimming removed 7 bases from V and 1 base from J; junction bases left unmatched: 7. CDR3 nucleotide sequence: TGTGCCAGCACGGCGCTAGCGGGAGGCGGCACAGATACGCAGTATTTT. This translates into CASTALAGGGTDTQYF.

In its sample, this clone was seen once. The chain is built from TRBV7-2 and TRBJ2-5, with TRBD2 identical over 7 bases. Germline V gene sequence: CDR1 SGHTA, CDR2 FQGNSA. V dropped 3 bases and J dropped 5; count of bases not matched to a gene: 6. The CDR3 extends over 14 amino acids. CDR3 region: CASSLTRGRETQYF. The CDR3 nucleotides are TGTGCCAGCAGCTTGACGCGGGGGAGGGAGACCCAGTACTTC.